The source of this T cell receptor beta chain is a study of CD8 T cells in ankylosing spondylitis. Study-level findings and limits: Typical of ankylosing spondylitis blood, it appeared, was a TCR beta motif of fewer than ten highly homologous variants. Matched ankylosing spondylitis synovial fluid reportedly showed significant enrichment of disease-linked clones.

This CDR3 has 14 residues. Looked up from germline, CDR1 is DFQATT and CDR2 is SNEGSKA (reference sequence). The J segment lost 2 bases and the V segment lost 6 bases, leaving 7 bases of the junction unmatched. Each TCR beta library was made by quantitative 5'-RACE that incorporated molecular barcodes. TCRdb independently ran MiXCR on the 5' RACE reads; one entry per CDR3 protein. The data contain about 220,000 distinct CDR3 sequences, about 7% of them singletons. Concerning this clonotype itself: Its antigen is undetermined.

The rearrangement uses TRBV20-1 and TRBJ2-1; 7 bases are a match to TRBD2. The TCR was taken from a male donor with ankylosing spondylitis. Specimen: blood, either unsorted or a sorted T cell fraction (not recorded which). CDR3 amino acids: CSARRLAPYNEQFF. In DNA form, the CDR3 reads TGCAGTGCACGCAGACTAGCCCCCTACAATGAGCAGTTCTTC.